The 12 T cell receptor beta chains listed next were all sequenced from one sample in a study of cytomegalovirus exposure and HLA in healthy donors. The data were produced by immunoSEQ multiplex PCR, yet TCRdb's version contains in-frame clones alone and is incomplete. Of some 320,000 clones detected, roughly 87% appear once; the ten largest clones hold approximately 1%. Sequencing was performed on PBMCs. The source is a woman aged 25 to 45 in good health and CMV-seropositive.

The CDR3 is CASSSGDTQYF. The CDR3 DNA reads TGTGCCAGCAGTTCAGGAGATACGCAGTATTTT. The V call is TRBV6-1, the J call TRBJ2-3; D not certain. The CDR3 contains 11 residues. The V gene lost 5 bases and the J gene lost 5 bases, with 5 bases spanning the gap. Germline lookup yields CDR1 MNHNS and CDR2 SASEGT.

The CDR3, as DNA: TGTGCCAGCAGCTTGGGACAGGGAACCGATGAGCAGTTCTTC. This encodes CASSLGQGTDEQFF. The chain has TRBV7-7 and TRBJ2-1; 9 positions agree with TRBD1. V was pared by 3 bases and J by 8 bases, with 5 bases of the junction left unmatched. CDR1 and CDR2 (germline): SSHAT, FNYEAQ (reference sequence). This CDR3 spans 14 amino acids.

The chain has TRBV18 and TRBJ2-3; 7 nucleotides line up with TRBD1. The CDR3 length is 17 residues. After removal of 1 base from V and 0 bases from J, the junction contained 7 bases not matched to a gene. Germline V lookup: CDR1 KGHSH, CDR2 LQKENI. In DNA form, the CDR3 reads TGTGCCAGCTCACCACAACGCGCAGGGGGAAGCACAGATACGCAGTATTTT. This sequence encodes CASSPQRAGGSTDTQYF.

For the CDR3, the DNA is TGTGCCACCTCGTCACGGAACCTATACGAGCAGTACTTC. This gives the protein CATSSRNLYEQYF. The chain uses TRBV6-5 and TRBJ2-7; D is undetermined. The CDR3 runs to 13 residues. CDR1 is MNHEY and CDR2 is SVGAGI in the germline V gene. Trimming shortened V by 10 bases and J by 4 bases, and 17 bases separated the two germline ends.

The gene calls are TRBV4-3 and TRBJ1-3; D perhaps matches TRBD1 (5 bases). This CDR3 has 15 residues. Germline lookup yields CDR1 LGHNA and CDR2 YSLEER. Trimming left V 3 bases short and J 0 bases short, with 9 bases between. The CDR3 protein is CASSHPDTSGNTIYF. CDR3 nucleotides: TGCGCCAGCAGCCACCCGGACACCTCTGGAAACACCATATATTTT.

V is TRBV15 and J is TRBJ2-7; 8 bases match TRBD1. Germline V gene sequence: CDR1 LNHNV, CDR2 YYDKDF (reference sequence). Trimming at V came to 5 bases and at J to 9 bases, leaving 9 bases not matched to a gene. CDR3 length: 13 amino acids. For the CDR3, the DNA is TGTGCCACCAGCCCCCGGGACAGGCAGTGGCAGTACTTC. Translated, it gives CATSPRDRQWQYF.

The chain carries TRBV28 and TRBJ1-2; D might be TRBD1 (5 bases). The V gene's germline CDR1 is MDHEN and CDR2 SYDVKM. Trimming took 8 bases from V and 8 from J, leaving 18 bases between them. The CDR3 runs 13 residues. CDR3 protein: CASLKSGSGGYTF. In DNA, the CDR3 is TGTGCCAGCCTAAAGTCTGGGTCAGGGGGCTACACCTTC.

The gene calls are TRBV30 and TRBJ2-5; D is possibly TRBD2 (5 bases). This CDR3 has 12 amino acids. CDR1 GTSNPN and CDR2 SVGIG come from the germline V gene (reference sequence). The V gene lost 8 bases and the J gene lost 3 bases, with 13 bases spanning the gap. CDR3 amino acids: CARETGEETQYF. CDR3 sequence (DNA): TGTGCCCGGGAAACCGGCGAAGAGACCCAGTACTTC.

V gene TRBV4-3 combines with J gene TRBJ2-3; TRBD1 aligns across 8 bases. The germline CDR1 and CDR2 sequences are LGHNA and YSLEER. Trimming cost V 0 bases and J 1 base; bases outside gene matches: 6. The length of the CDR3 is 17 residues. In DNA form, the CDR3 reads TGCGCCAGCAGCCAAGAGACAGGGGACCCACGCACAGATACGCAGTATTTT. This codes for CASSQETGDPRTDTQYF.

The chain recombines TRBV30 with TRBJ1-3, with D unresolved. V lost 0 bases and J lost 4, with 10 bases in between. Germline values: CDR1 GTSNPN, CDR2 SVGIG (reference sequence). CDR3 length: 14 residues. CDR3 amino acids: CAWSVRRRGNTIYF. The CDR3 nucleotides are TGTGCCTGGAGTGTACGGCGCCGGGGAAACACCATATATTTT.

This chain joins TRBV28 and TRBJ1-5; tentatively, D is TRBD1 (5 bases). CDR1 MDHEN and CDR2 SYDVKM come from the germline V gene. This CDR3 region has 15 residues. Between the trimmed V and J ends, which lost 6 bases and 4 bases, there was a span of 16 bases. CDR3 nucleotide sequence: TGTGCCAGCAGAAGGGACGGGAGGTTAAATCAGCCCCAGCATTTT. Translating it yields CASRRDGRLNQPQHF.

The chain carries TRBV4-1 and TRBJ2-7; 8 nucleotides line up with TRBD1. Germline CDR1 and CDR2: MGHRA and YSYEKL. The CDR3 extends over 15 amino acids. The J segment lost 1 base and the V segment lost 4 bases, leaving 6 bases of the junction unmatched. This CDR3 reads CASSLSTGGSYEQYF. The CDR3 DNA is TGCGCCAGCAGCCTGTCAACAGGGGGATCCTACGAGCAGTACTTC.